This passage covers 15 T cell receptor beta chains from one sample sequenced in a study of T-cell reconstitution after alpha-beta-depleted transplantation in children. Preparation of the TCRbeta library used unique molecular identifiers. Each CDR3 protein gets one entry after TCRdb re-called the PCR reads with MiXCR. The sample records about half a million distinct CDR3 sequences, under 15% being singletons. Sequenced here: PBMCs from the stem cell graft donor, sampled from the stem cell graft. These receptors were obtained from a human donor who donated a stem cell graft to a child with combined immunodeficiency.

This clonotype has ten or more counts. V is TRBV13 and J is TRBJ2-1; D call uncertain. Trimming cost V 3 bases and J 7 bases, with 10 bases left between them. Germline loops: CDR1 PRHDT, CDR2 FYEKMQ (reference sequence). CDR3 length: 13 amino acids. CDR3 protein: CASSFSVENEQFF. The DNA for the CDR3 is TGTGCCAGCAGCTTCAGTGTTGAGAATGAGCAGTTCTTC.

V gene TRBV4-3 combines with J gene TRBJ2-1; tentative D call: TRBD2 (5 bases). CDR3 length: 14 amino acids. Germline V gene data show CDR1 as LGHNA and CDR2 as YSLEER. The V gene lost 0 bases and the J gene lost 10 bases, with 13 bases spanning the gap. The CDR3 reads CASSQDWEPGEQFF. DNA of the CDR3: TGCGCCAGCAGCCAAGATTGGGAGCCCGGGGAGCAGTTCTTC.

The V and J genes are TRBV7-9 and TRBJ2-5; D perhaps matches TRBD1 (6 bases). CDR1 and CDR2 from the germline V gene are SEHNR and FQNEAQ (reference sequence). Trimming removed 4 bases at V and 6 bases at J, with 15 bases between. This CDR3 has 14 amino acids. The CDR3 nucleotides are TGTGCCAGCAGCTCGTTAGTGGGACAAAAGACCCAGTACTTC. This encodes CASSSLVGQKTQYF.

The chain is built from TRBV5-6 and TRBJ2-3, with D perhaps matching TRBD2 (5 bases). The CDR3 is 12 residues long. V shed 9 bases and J shed 1 base, with 9 bases lying between them. Per germline, CDR1 SGHDT and CDR2 YYEEEE. CDR3 loop: CATGLRTDTQYF. CDR3 bases: TGTGCCACCGGACTCCGCACAGATACGCAGTATTTT.

This clonotype was found a few times. The chain carries TRBV6-5 and TRBJ2-7, with a weak D call TRBD2 (6 bases). From germline, CDR1 is MNHEY and CDR2 SVGAGI. This CDR3 is built from 13 residues. V was shortened by 3 bases and J by 3 bases, with 9 bases between the two germline ends. The CDR3 here is CASSYWRGYEQYF. CDR3 nucleotide sequence: TGTGCCAGCAGTTATTGGCGGGGCTACGAGCAGTACTTC.

The J gene is TRBJ2-5, the V gene TRBV5-1, with 8 bases that match TRBD1. This CDR3 has 17 residues. Germline V gene sequence: CDR1 SGHRS, CDR2 YFSETQ. J was trimmed by 5 bases and V by 4 bases; bases with no gene match: 16. CDR3 residues: CASSRAQPGGVRETQYF. DNA of the CDR3: TGCGCCAGCAGCCGTGCACAACCAGGGGGCGTCAGGGAGACCCAGTACTTC.

This CDR3 reads CASSSNSGKQYF. The CDR3, as DNA: TGTGCCAGCAGCTCCAATTCGGGGAAGCAGTACTTC. V and J are TRBV21-1 and TRBJ2-7. TRBV21-1 is termed a pseudogene. The CDR3 length is 12 residues.

This clonotype was recorded many times. The rearrangement links TRBV20-1 to TRBJ2-1; 7 nucleotides match TRBD1. The junction had 2 bases not matched to a gene; V was cut back by 3 bases and J by 6 bases. The CDR3 has 12 residues. Germline loops: CDR1 DFQATT, CDR2 SNEGSKA (reference sequence). The CDR3 nucleotides read TGCAGTGCTAGGAGGGACAGCAATGAGCAGTTCTTC. Translation: CSARRDSNEQFF.

This chain uses TRBV12-3 or TRBV12-4 with TRBJ2-6; D is perhaps TRBD1 (5 bases). The CDR3 is made up of 15 amino acids. V lost 4 bases, J lost 3 bases, and 10 bases lay in between. CDR3 in DNA: TGTGCCAGCAGTTCCAGGGATTTTGGGGCCAACGTCCTGACTTTC. Protein sequence: CASSSRDFGANVLTF.

This chain joins TRBV7-9 and TRBJ1-4; 8 bases align to TRBD1. Per germline, CDR1 SEHNR and CDR2 FQNEAQ (reference sequence). The ends lost 7 bases at V and 7 bases at J; junction bases unmatched: 5. This CDR3 contains 13 residues. In nucleotides, the CDR3 is TGTGCCAGCAACAGGGGGTTTGGTGAAAAACTGTTTTTT. This gives the protein CASNRGFGEKLFF.

At least ten counts were recorded for this clonotype. In nucleotides, the CDR3 is TGTGCCAGCAGTCCCTGGGACAGCTCAACGGAGCAGTTCTTC. It specifies CASSPWDSSTEQFF. The rearrangement uses TRBV27 and TRBJ2-1; TRBD1 aligns across 7 bases. Germline-derived CDR1 and CDR2 are MNHEY and SMNVEV (reference sequence). V lost 5 bases to trimming and J lost 10 bases; unmatched junction nucleotides: 11. The CDR3 is 14 amino acids.

In regard to this clonotype: A read error may explain this, as a much larger clone is one base away. This chain links TRBV24-1 with TRBJ2-1; D ambiguous. The CDR3 spans 14 residues. Germline V gives CDR1 KGHDR, CDR2 SFDVKD. CDR3 in amino acids: CATTDLSEANEQFF. The CDR3 nucleotides are TGTGCCACCACTGATTTAAGCGAGGCCAATGAGCAGTTCTTC.

In its sample, this clonotype was seen many times. The chain has TRBV28 and TRBJ2-1; D is possibly TRBD2 (5 bases). The germline CDR1 and CDR2 sequences are MDHEN and SYDVKM. The CDR3 extends over 12 amino acids. V lost 5 bases to trimming and J lost 9 bases, with 11 bases between them. In DNA, the CDR3 is TGTGCCAGCAGTCTCTTCGAGGGTGAGCAGTTCTTC. Encoded protein: CASSLFEGEQFF.

This clonotype has a handful of counts. The genes are TRBV12-3 or TRBV12-4 and TRBJ2-1, with D possibly being TRBD2 (6 bases). This CDR3 is built from 14 residues. The V and J ends lost 8 bases and 8 bases respectively, with 19 bases between them. Here the CDR3 reads CASARREDVHEQFF. CDR3 nucleotide sequence: TGTGCCAGCGCAAGGAGGGAAGATGTACATGAGCAGTTCTTC.

With regard to this clonotype: This may stem from a read error, because a much larger clone lies one nucleotide away. The conserved closing phenylalanine or tryptophan is absent in this CDR3, likely reflecting a read error. This chain connects TRBV12-3 or TRBV12-4 to TRBJ1-5, with a tentative D call TRBD1 (5 bases). The V end was cut by 1 base, the J end by 0 bases, with 13 bases between. The CDR3 runs to 17 residues. CDR3 DNA: TGTGCCAGCAGTTTAGGGCAGGGATTGATTAGCAATCAGCCCCAGCATTAT. It yields the protein CASSLGQGLISNQPQHY.